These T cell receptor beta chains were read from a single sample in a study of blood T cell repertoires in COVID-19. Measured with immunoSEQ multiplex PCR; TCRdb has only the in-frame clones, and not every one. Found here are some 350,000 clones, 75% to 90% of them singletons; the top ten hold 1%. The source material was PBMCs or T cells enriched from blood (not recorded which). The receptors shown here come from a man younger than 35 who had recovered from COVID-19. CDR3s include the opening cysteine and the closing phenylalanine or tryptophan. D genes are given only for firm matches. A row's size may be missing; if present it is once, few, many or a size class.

CDR3: CASSQDPDRGNYGYTF
DNA: TGCGCCAGCAGCCAAGACCCTGACAGGGGCAACTATGGCTACACCTTC
J: TRBJ1-2
V: TRBV4-3
size: -
D: TRBD1

CDR3: CASSMREGGEAFF
DNA: TGTGCCAGTAGTATGAGGGAGGGAGGTGAAGCTTTCTTT
J: TRBJ1-1
V: TRBV19
size: once
D: -

CDR3: CASSKRGANVLTF
DNA: TGTGCCAGCAGCAAACGGGGGGCCAACGTCCTGACTTTC
J: TRBJ2-6
V: TRBV3-1/TRBV3-2
size: -
D: -

CDR3: CASSLTARNNEQFF
DNA: TGTGCCAGCAGCTTAACAGCCCGCAACAATGAGCAGTTCTTC
J: TRBJ2-1
V: TRBV7-9
size: -
D: -

CDR3: CASSDSTGSVSYEQYF
DNA: TGTGCCAGCAGTGACTCGACAGGGTCTGTTAGCTACGAGCAGTACTTC
J: TRBJ2-7
V: TRBV6-4
size: -
D: TRBD1

CDR3: CASRKTLAGGNEQYF
DNA: TGTGCCAGCAGAAAGACACTAGCGGGAGGAAACGAGCAGTACTTC
J: TRBJ2-7
V: TRBV27
size: -
D: TRBD2

CDR3: CASSLVHDQPQHF
DNA: TGTGCCAGCAGCTTAGTACACGATCAGCCCCAGCATTTT
J: TRBJ1-5
V: TRBV7-2
size: -
D: -

CDR3: CATSDPGLANNEQFF
DNA: TGTGCCACCAGTGACCCAGGGTTGGCAAACAATGAGCAGTTCTTC
J: TRBJ2-1
V: TRBV24-1
size: -
D: -

CDR3: CASSSGQGSQPQHF
DNA: TGTGCCAGCAGCTCCGGACAGGGAAGCCAGCCCCAGCATTTT
J: TRBJ1-5
V: TRBV3-1/TRBV3-2
size: once
D: TRBD1

CDR3: CASKLAAVQETQYF
DNA: TGTGCCAGCAAACTAGCTGCAGTTCAAGAGACCCAGTACTTC
J: TRBJ2-5
V: TRBV28
size: -
D: -

CDR3: CASSSPDRNYGYTF
DNA: TGTGCCAGCAGTAGCCCGGACAGGAACTATGGCTACACCTTC
J: TRBJ1-2
V: TRBV27
size: -
D: TRBD1

CDR3: CASSPSGGGEAFF
DNA: TGTGCCAGCAGTCCCTCGGGGGGAGGTGAAGCTTTCTTT
J: TRBJ1-1
V: TRBV27
size: once
D: -

CDR3: CASRTLARGGANYGYTF
DNA: TGTGCCAGCAGGACTTTAGCACGGGGTGGGGCTAACTATGGCTACACCTTC
J: TRBJ1-2
V: TRBV11-2
size: -
D: -

CDR3: CTSSQFHFREGYEQYF
DNA: TGCACCAGCAGCCAATTCCATTTCAGGGAGGGCTACGAGCAGTACTTC
J: TRBJ2-7
V: TRBV1
size: -
D: -

CDR3: CASSLVPGQGMDEQFF
DNA: TGTGCCAGCAGCTTAGTACCGGGACAGGGTATGGATGAGCAGTTCTTC
J: TRBJ2-1
V: TRBV7-7
size: -
D: TRBD1

CDR3: CASNRGPTQYF
DNA: TGTGCCAGCAATCGGGGTCCTACGCAGTATTTT
J: TRBJ2-3
V: TRBV28
size: -
D: -

CDR3: CASSSYLGGGVHEQYF
DNA: TGTGCCAGCAGTTCTTACCTAGGAGGGGGCGTCCACGAGCAGTACTTC
J: TRBJ2-7
V: TRBV27
size: -
D: -